This T cell receptor (beta chain) originates from a study of cytomegalovirus exposure and HLA in healthy donors. The CDR3 extends over 15 amino acids. V gave up 8 bases and J gave up 5 bases; unmatched junction bases: 15. Germline V lookup: CDR1 SQVTM, CDR2 ANQGSEA. Study outcomes and limitations: Reports state that TCR beta sequences accurately predicted most subjects' HLA-A and HLA-B alleles. It was taken for granted in presence/absence analyses that sequencing depth across donors was roughly uniform. Among TCR beta chains of equal frequency, HLA-associated ones were more clonally expanded in a later analysis.

About this clone itself: What it recognizes is unknown.

The PCR made use of 60 Vbeta and 13 Jbeta primers. Assay used: immunoSEQ multiplex PCR; TCRdb lists only in-frame clones, some missing. The table lists about 200,000 clones, around 87% of them singletons. Sequenced input: PBMCs. The TCR was taken from a woman younger than 35 in good health and CMV-seronegative. The genes are TRBV29-1 and TRBJ2-1, with 7 bases fitting TRBD1. The chain's CDR3 is CSSCPRDRPNNEQFF. The DNA of the CDR3 is TGCAGCTCATGCCCCCGGGACAGACCTAACAATGAGCAGTTCTTC.